Each of the 5 T cell receptor beta chains below was sequenced from the same sample in a study of cytomegalovirus exposure and HLA in healthy donors. Primers for the PCR totalled 60 Vbeta and 13 Jbeta. Only in-frame clones appear in the TCRdb table, and some are missing; sequencing was by immunoSEQ multiplex PCR. The profile shows some 190,000 clones, approximately 86% of them singletons. Sequenced material: PBMCs. These receptors originate from a woman aged 25 to 45 in good health and CMV-seronegative.

The chain uses TRBV15 and TRBJ1-4; 9 nucleotides agree with TRBD1. The CDR3 spans 16 residues. Germline CDR1 reads LNHNV; CDR2 reads YYDKDF (reference sequence). With 4 bases clipped from V and 6 bases from J, the junction kept 9 bases outside the gene matches. CDR3 nucleotide sequence: TGTGCCACCAGCACCTCTCCGGGACAGGGAGATGAAAAACTGTTTTTT. Translating it yields CATSTSPGQGDEKLFF.

The table lists this clone with a count of one. The chain has TRBV27 and TRBJ2-5; 14 bases align to TRBD2. V was clipped by 2 bases and J by 4 bases; unmatched bases: 6. This CDR3 region has 17 residues. Germline V lookup: CDR1 MNHEY, CDR2 SMNVEV (reference sequence). The CDR3 DNA sequence: TGTGCCAGCAGTTTACTGGGGACTAGCGGGAGTCTAGAGACCCAGTACTTC. This translates into CASSLLGTSGSLETQYF.

The chain links TRBV29-1 to TRBJ2-2, with 13 nucleotides matching TRBD2. Germline values: CDR1 SQVTM, CDR2 ANQGSEA. Trimming at V came to 3 bases and at J to 2 bases, leaving 3 bases not matched to a gene. The CDR3 is 16 residues long. CDR3 loop: CSVEGLAGINTGELFF. In DNA form, the CDR3 reads TGCAGCGTTGAGGGACTAGCGGGGATTAACACCGGGGAGCTGTTTTTT.

This clone has only one observation. V gene TRBV19 combines with J gene TRBJ2-2; 10 bases agree with TRBD1. The CDR3 loop spans 16 amino acids. V dropped 6 bases and J dropped 3; count of bases not matched to a gene: 7. Germline lookup yields CDR1 LNHDA and CDR2 SQIVND (reference sequence). CDR3 in amino acids: CASSFRDRGYTGELFF. The CDR3 coding sequence is TGTGCCAGTAGCTTCCGGGACAGGGGTTACACCGGGGAGCTGTTTTTT.

This chain joins TRBV7-3 and TRBJ2-3; 8 nucleotides agree with TRBD1. CDR1 is SGHTA, CDR2 FQGTGA, per germline. The CDR3 extends over 14 amino acids. With V trimmed by 4 bases and J by 4 bases, 4 bases remained unmatched. CDR3 residues: CASSYQGAADTQYF. DNA for the CDR3: TGTGCCAGCAGCTATCAGGGGGCGGCAGATACGCAGTATTTT.